This T cell receptor beta chain was found in a study of cytomegalovirus exposure and HLA in healthy donors listed by TCRdb under 2017. With regard to the full study: An earlier analysis of fewer than 750 of the donors reported approximately 300 Gb of sequence data and 100 million to 120 million unique TCR beta sequences obtained from about 180 million T cells. Using immunosequencing, the study profiled T cell repertoires from approximately 700 subjects and related those repertoires to cytomegalovirus serostatus. Among the approximately 400 genotyped donors, approximately 76% belonged to the genetic ancestry cluster associated with self-reported Caucasian donors. Approximately 330 gigabases of sequencing data and approximately 91 million unique TCR sequences made up an early release that covered several hundred HLA-typed donors. Class I and class II HLA loci were covered by the typing at four-digit resolution. To decide whether each TCR beta V gene segment behaved as functional or pseudogenic, an earlier analysis of some 600 of the donors relied on high-throughput TCR beta sequencing. Besides the first cohort of roughly 700 subjects, a separate validation cohort made up of 120 different subjects was used. Donor age, sex, ethnicity and CMV serostatus were compiled alongside the repertoire data. The later analysis used no new phenotypic data to find candidate immune exposures, relying instead on TCR beta sequences and their occurrence across donors. All discovery cohort repertoires had been generated on a single sequencing platform. Across about 370 genotyped donors of the cohort, an average of about 240,000 unique TCR beta nucleotide sequences per donor were sequenced, and roughly a sixth of those sequences were non-productive. To predict cytomegalovirus infection status, the study combined high-throughput TCR immunosequencing, statistical association of individual TCRs with disease status, and machine learning. The number of donors typed differed by locus, with about 629-640 for A, B, C, DRB1 and DQB1, roughly 520 for DQA1, nearly 610 for DPA1, and 400 to 490 for DPB1. Four or five DR-DQ haplotypes were handled as single units for association and clustering because linkage in the cohort was strong. A later genetic analysis used genome-wide SNP genotypes for about 60% of the 666 donors, treating that subset as a discovery cohort. A later analysis re-analyzed previously published TCR beta repertoires from 600 to 850 donors and added high-resolution HLA genotyping to study TCR occurrence patterns. The study was designed to test whether signatures of past pathogen exposure could be identified by cataloging public T cell receptors. General study outcomes and caveats: Most TCR sequences were seen in very few donors, while some public TCRs were found in many individuals. When HLA alleles, especially DR and DQ, strongly co-occurred, TCR associations were difficult to assign to individual alleles. A group of highly shared sequence variants was considered likely to be a technical artifact of the sequencing pipeline. A few of the identified cytomegalovirus-associated TCR beta chains were confirmed in vitro to be specific for cytomegalovirus antigens. A further reported finding was that TCR beta sequences accurately predicted the HLA-A and HLA-B alleles for most subjects in the first cohort. Compared with the approximately 710-donor mean, donors in an Asian-associated ancestry cluster had fewer N-insertions in productive TCRs, according to a later genetic analysis. Broadly in line with IMGT annotations, most TCR beta V segments showed up in productive rearrangements about 90% or about 30% of the time in an earlier analysis of under 700 of the donors. Because HLA typing was missing for some donors at each locus, association tests included only the typed subset. Several of the top co-occurrence clusters appeared to be linked to parvovirus B19, influenza, CMV and Epstein-Barr virus, according to a later analysis. Because the 87-base-pair reads could not distinguish some IMGT-functional V segments, including TRBV6-2 and TRBV6-3, those segments were excluded. Sequencing depth was assumed to be roughly uniform across donors in the presence/absence analyses, though that assumption may not hold. At a false discovery rate of 0.05, a later analysis linked some 17,000 TCR beta sequences to specific HLA alleles. The classifier was reported to diagnose cytomegalovirus status with high specificity and sensitivity in both the original cohort and the validation cohort. A total of some 180 TCR beta chains were listed by the study as associated with cytomegalovirus. The only immune exposure information available for the cohort was CMV serostatus. In a later analysis, most CMV-associated TCR beta chains were found to appear HLA-restricted, with HLA associations seemingly driven largely by CMV exposure. Linkage disequilibrium might explain the correlated functional status among segregating V segments, but an unknown experimental factor could not be excluded. V-gene and J-gene trimming of TCR beta chains was associated with a missense DCLRE1C variant in a later genetic analysis, and the association was replicated in an independent cohort. Seventeen rarely observed V segments, including chromosome 9 orphons, were excluded from the earlier analysis of about 600 of the donors because counts were too low. This cohort had only TCR beta chains sequenced, and the lack of alpha or paired-chain data limited which features could be detected. A later analysis found that TCR association rates varied across HLA loci, with DRB1 alleles showing the most associated TCRs and HLA-C alleles the fewest. It was suggested by the authors that the approach could potentially be generalized to other disease states and immunological phenotypes. A later analysis found that HLA-associated TCR beta chains were more clonally expanded and had lower generation probabilities than equally common non-associated chains.

Library preparation was by the immunoSEQ multiplex PCR assay. The multiplex PCR relied on a mix of 60 forward primers for TCR Vbeta segments and 13 reverse primers for TCR Jbeta segments. The CDR3 region of rearranged TCR beta genes was amplified from genomic DNA with a multiplex PCR assay. The Illumina HiSeq System was used to sequence the amplified TCR beta libraries as 87-base-pair reads. As for the authors' bioinformatics: A later analysis tallied tens of millions of unique TCR beta chains across the 660 or so repertoires, and around 10 million of those chains were shared by two or more donors. A nearest-neighbor algorithm error-corrected the raw reads and collapsed the reads into unique sequences, merging closely related sequences to remove PCR and sequencing errors. V, D and J gene segments were assigned by aligning CDR3 sequences to IMGT reference sequences. For a sequence to be retained, a match of at least six nucleotides to both a V gene segment and a J gene segment was required. Rearrangements were classified as productive when the CDR3 lacked stop codons and remained in frame with V and J, and all other rearrangements were classified as non-productive. CDR3 was defined according to IMGT convention as the region running from the second conserved V-encoded cysteine to the conserved J-encoded phenylalanine. In an earlier analysis of around 600 of the donors, sequences lacking an unambiguous match to a single V gene segment were excluded. An earlier analysis of several hundred of the donors called V segments functional above 56.7% productive rearrangements and segregating when the between-donor standard deviation exceeded 5%. To diagnose cytomegalovirus status from the catalog of TCR beta chain sequences, a statistical classification framework was built. In a later analysis, V and J genes were assigned by comparing TCR nucleotide sequences against IMGT/GENE-DB human TR gene sequences. The TCRdist pipeline was used in a later analysis to assign CDR3 sequences and most-parsimonious VDJ recombination scenarios. In a later analysis, each TCR beta chain was defined by its CDR3 amino acid sequence together with its V-gene family, and reads without a unique V-gene family were excluded. To address suspected cross-contamination and a sequencing artifact, a later analysis removed around 590 highly shared, low-generation-probability nucleotide sequences. In a later analysis, a clonal expansion index for each public chain was calculated from normalized within-repertoire ranks of inferred template counts. In a later analysis, generation probabilities were computed with a VDJ recombination model fitted to out-of-frame rearrangements, and the resulting probabilities were checked against IGoR. A later analysis scored TCR-TCR, TCR-HLA and TCR-CMV co-occurrence with hypergeometric tests, applying a repertoire-size bias correction to TCR pairs. In a later analysis, false discovery rates were estimated by permuting HLA or CMV assignments 20 times. In a later analysis, co-occurring TCRs were grouped using DBSCAN, with TCRdist sequence similarity added in when clustering inside HLA-allele-positive subsets. Repertoires with fewer than 30,000 or more than 120,000 public chains, plus five repertoires with anomalous nucleotide sharing, were excluded from co-occurrence clustering. The table comes from immuneACCESS by way of TCRdb, which keeps in-frame sequences with V and J called. Part of the clones is missing from these tables; in studies checked, under half for an unresolved V gene and the rest for unknown reasons. The V and J calls and the clone size are those of that table, but D and trimming were determined from the DNA. This sample is represented by 140,000 to 150,000 clones; roughly three quarters of them were singletons. Under 3% of the sample is taken by the ten largest.

In total, 500 to 700 healthy bone marrow donors made up the cohort. All cohort members were sampled while nominally healthy, although unrecorded immune exposures were likely present. The donor tested CMV seronegative, placing the donor among the roughly 350 seronegative members of the cohort. A peripheral blood sample was collected from each donor, and TCR beta sequencing was performed on peripheral blood mononuclear cells. The Qiagen DNeasy Blood Extraction Kit was used to extract genomic DNA from the blood cell samples. On this clone itself: Which antigen it targets is not known. One base away there is no much larger clone; base qualities are not given.

The CDR3 spans 18 residues, from the cysteine through the phenylalanine. Just CDR3 DNA is preserved here, 54 bases in frame from base 1. From V the trimming removes 5 bases and from J it removes 2 bases, while the gene matches leave 16 bases of the junction unaccounted for. CDR1 and CDR2, per the germline V gene, are MDHEN and SYDVKM. The TCR was taken from a female donor in good health and CMV-seronegative. The rearrangement joined TRBV28 to TRBJ1-1; TRBD1 agrees with 8 junctional bases. Input material: PBMCs. The base sequence is TGTGCCAGCAGTCCCCAGCAGGCGGGGACAGGAAGAAACACTGAAGCTTTCTTT. Its protein is CASSPQQAGTGRNTEAFF.